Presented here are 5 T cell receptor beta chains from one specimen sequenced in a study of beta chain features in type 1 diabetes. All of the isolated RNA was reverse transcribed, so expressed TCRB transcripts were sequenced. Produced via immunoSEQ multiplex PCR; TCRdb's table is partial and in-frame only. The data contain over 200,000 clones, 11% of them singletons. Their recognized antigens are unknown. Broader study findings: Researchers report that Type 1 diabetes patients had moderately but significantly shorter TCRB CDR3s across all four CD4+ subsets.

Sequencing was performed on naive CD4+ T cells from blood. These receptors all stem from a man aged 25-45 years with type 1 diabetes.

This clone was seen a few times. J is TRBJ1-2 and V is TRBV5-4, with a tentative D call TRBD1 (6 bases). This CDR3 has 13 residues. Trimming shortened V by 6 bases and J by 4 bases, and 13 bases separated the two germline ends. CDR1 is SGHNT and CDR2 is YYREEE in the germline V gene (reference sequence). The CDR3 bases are TGTGCCAGCAATAGGGGAGGGGGCTATGGCTACACCTTC. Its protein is CASNRGGGYGYTF.

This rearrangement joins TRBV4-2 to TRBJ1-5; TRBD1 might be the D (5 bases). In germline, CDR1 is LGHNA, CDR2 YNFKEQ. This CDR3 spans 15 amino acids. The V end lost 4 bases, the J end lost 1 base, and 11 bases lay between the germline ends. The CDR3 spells CASSRGGGSNQPQHF. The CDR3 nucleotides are TGTGCCAGCAGCCGTGGGGGAGGGAGCAATCAGCCCCAGCATTTT.

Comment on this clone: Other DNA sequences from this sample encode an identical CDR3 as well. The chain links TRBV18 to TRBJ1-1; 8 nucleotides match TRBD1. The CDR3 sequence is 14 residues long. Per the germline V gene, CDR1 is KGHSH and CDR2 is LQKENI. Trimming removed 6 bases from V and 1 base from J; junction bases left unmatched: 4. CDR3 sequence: CASSPGTGNTEAFF. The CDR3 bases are TGTGCCAGCTCGCCTGGGACAGGGAACACTGAAGCTTTCTTT.

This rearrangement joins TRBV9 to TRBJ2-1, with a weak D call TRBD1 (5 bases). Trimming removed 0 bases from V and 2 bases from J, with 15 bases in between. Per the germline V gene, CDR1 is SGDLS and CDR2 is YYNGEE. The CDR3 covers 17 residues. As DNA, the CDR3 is TGTGCCAGCAGCGTAGGCGACAGCATGGGGACCTACAATGAGCAGTTCTTC. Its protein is CASSVGDSMGTYNEQFF.

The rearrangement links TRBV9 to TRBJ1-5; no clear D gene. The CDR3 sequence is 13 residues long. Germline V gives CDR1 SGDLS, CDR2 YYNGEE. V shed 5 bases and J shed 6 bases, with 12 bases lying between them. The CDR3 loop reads CASSDTGIQPQHF. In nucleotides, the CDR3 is TGTGCCAGCAGTGATACGGGGATTCAGCCCCAGCATTTT.